This T cell receptor beta chain was retrieved from a study of blood T cell repertoires in COVID-19. Study in general: Samples taken during acute and convalescent COVID-19 were collected in the United States, Italy and Spain. Sample material is recorded as cDNA or gDNA derived from T cells, B-cell-depleted T cells, or PBMCs.

Per the study methods: It was from reference gene primer amplification that nucleated cell counts were estimated. Assay used: immunoSEQ multiplex PCR; TCRdb lists only in-frame clones, some missing. V, J and clone size reflect that table, while D and trimming were determined from the DNA. In the table there are about 210,000 clones, about 90% of which are singletons. Germline V lookup: CDR1 MDHEN, CDR2 SYDVKM. Trimming removed 6 bases at V and 0 bases at J, with 9 bases between. The CDR3 totals 13 residues. The sequencing input was peripheral blood. The V call is TRBV28, the J call TRBJ2-7, with D possibly TRBD1 on 5 matching bases. The receptor comes from a young man with active or convalescent COVID-19. The DNA of the CDR3 is TGTGCCAGCAGCACAGGAAACTCCTACGAGCAGTACTTC. This sequence encodes CASSTGNSYEQYF.